The 17 T cell receptor beta chains given below trace back to one sample, sequenced in a study of Ad26.COV2.S vaccination and SARS-CoV-2 variants. Clones were sequenced by immunoSEQ multiplex PCR, and TCRdb holds only the in-frame ones, with some missing. The table lists about 350,000 clones, roughly 91% of them singletons. Noted treatment: around 19 received Ad26.COV2.S at low or high dose, single or two shots; 5 received placebo; per-sample allocation not given. On day 63 after the first injection, vaccine and placebo recipients gave samples. Material: peripheral blood, obtained in a trial of Ad26.COV2.S vaccine versus placebo. The receptors were gathered from a person between 18 and 65 years old who received the Ad26.COV2.S COVID-19 vaccine or a placebo.

This clone was recorded once. The chain uses TRBV5-5 and TRBJ2-7; D is possibly TRBD1 (5 bases). Germline V gene lookup returns CDR1 SGHKS and CDR2 YYEKEE (reference sequence). V gave up 0 bases and J gave up 7 bases, with 14 bases separating them. This CDR3 region has 14 residues. This CDR3 reads CASSLGQGLVEQYF. As DNA, the CDR3 is TGTGCCAGCAGCTTGGGCCAGGGCTTGGTAGAGCAGTACTTC.

The chain uses TRBV28 and TRBJ1-2, with D possibly TRBD1 on 5 matching bases. This CDR3 is built from 20 residues. Germline lookup yields CDR1 MDHEN and CDR2 SYDVKM. V shed 3 bases and J shed 1 base, with 27 bases lying between them. CDR3 loop: CASSFQGTKAERTFNYGYTF. CDR3 sequence (DNA): TGTGCCAGCAGTTTCCAGGGCACTAAGGCGGAAAGAACTTTTAACTATGGCTACACCTTC.

The chain combines TRBV6-5 with TRBJ2-7; 12 bases fit TRBD1. V lost 0 bases and J lost 3; bases outside the gene matches: 3. The germline gives CDR1 MNHEY, CDR2 SVGAGI. The CDR3 covers 16 residues. In nucleotides, the CDR3 is TGTGCCAGCAGTTACTCGGGGACAGGGGGCTTCTACGAGCAGTACTTC. It yields the protein CASSYSGTGGFYEQYF.

V is TRBV5-4 and J is TRBJ2-3; 7 bases map to TRBD2. The CDR3 consists of 15 residues. The V gene's germline CDR1 is SGHNT and CDR2 YYREEE (reference sequence). V lost 3 bases, J lost 0 bases, and 4 bases stayed unmatched. CDR3 in amino acids: CASSSGTTSTDTQYF. The CDR3 DNA sequence: TGTGCCAGCAGCTCCGGGACTACTAGCACAGATACGCAGTATTTT.

This clone was seen once. The chain combines TRBV19 with TRBJ1-6; 8 bases match TRBD1. This CDR3 contains 15 residues. Looked up from germline, CDR1 is LNHDA and CDR2 is SQIVND (reference sequence). With 4 bases clipped from V and 4 bases from J, the junction kept 3 bases outside the gene matches. CDR3 amino acids: CASSKRTGYNSPLHF. In nucleotides, the CDR3 is TGTGCCAGTAGTAAAAGGACAGGGTATAATTCACCCCTCCACTTT.

The genes are TRBV3-1 (or the pseudogene TRBV3-2) and TRBJ2-5, with D uncertain. The CDR3 is 15 amino acids. V was clipped by 3 bases and J by 2 bases, with 13 bases between them. Germline V gene data show CDR1 as LGHDT and CDR2 as YNNKEL (reference sequence). CDR3 DNA sequence: TGTGCCAGCAGCCATACCTTGCGGTCACAAGAGACCCAGTACTTC. Amino acids: CASSHTLRSQETQYF.

The genes are TRBV14 and TRBJ2-1, with 10 bases aligning to TRBD2. CDR1 SGHDN and CDR2 FVKESK come from the germline V gene. The CDR3 sequence is 15 residues long. The V segment lost 2 bases and the J segment 4 bases; nucleotides outside the gene matches: 2. CDR3 loop: CASSQRTSGYNEQFF. Written as DNA, the CDR3 is TGTGCCAGCAGCCAAAGGACTAGCGGTTACAATGAGCAGTTCTTC.

The gene calls are TRBV5-1 and TRBJ2-3; D is perhaps TRBD1 (5 bases). This CDR3 comprises 15 residues. V was trimmed by 0 bases and J by 0 bases, leaving 8 bases between them. The germline V gene encodes CDR1 SGHRS and CDR2 YFSETQ. The CDR3 protein is CASSLEGVSTDTQYF. The CDR3 region has the DNA TGCGCCAGCAGCTTGGAAGGGGTCAGCACAGATACGCAGTATTTT.

The chain employs TRBV4-3 and TRBJ2-7, with no clear D. The ends were cut back, 3 bases at V and 0 bases at J, with 12 bases in the middle. There are 15 residues in the CDR3. Germline assignment: CDR1 LGHNA and CDR2 YSLEER. CDR3 in amino acids: CASSQAPATSYEQYF. DNA for the CDR3: TGCGCCAGCAGCCAGGCTCCGGCGACCTCCTACGAGCAGTACTTC.

The chain's CDR3 is CASSLRLWSGVGHEQYF. The CDR3 nucleotides are TGTGCCAGCAGCTTGAGGCTCTGGTCAGGGGTCGGGCACGAGCAGTACTTC. The V gene is TRBV5-6, the J gene TRBJ2-7, with D perhaps TRBD1 (6 bases). CDR1 is SGHDT, CDR2 YYEEEE, per germline. V was cut by 1 base and J by 5 bases, with 22 bases left in between. This CDR3 spans 17 amino acids.

This chain links TRBV4-2 with TRBJ2-1; D possibly matches TRBD1 or TRBD2 (5 bases each). Germline V gene data show CDR1 as LGHNA and CDR2 as YNFKEQ. The CDR3 runs 16 residues. The V end lost 1 base, the J end lost 1 base, and 11 bases lay between the germline ends. CDR3 in DNA: TGTGCCAGCAGCCAAGCCGGGGCGGTTTCCTACAATGAGCAGTTCTTC. It yields the protein CASSQAGAVSYNEQFF.

This clone was seen only once. The genes are TRBV5-1 and TRBJ2-1; D not resolved. This CDR3 spans 13 amino acids. V lost 1 base, J lost 8 bases, and 10 bases lay in between. Germline CDR1 reads SGHRS; CDR2 reads YFSETQ. CDR3: CASSLTAVDEQFF. The CDR3 nucleotides read TGCGCCAGCAGCTTGACCGCGGTGGATGAGCAGTTCTTC.

The rearrangement uses TRBV18 and TRBJ2-7; D remains ambiguous. Germline V gives CDR1 KGHSH, CDR2 LQKENI. The CDR3 spans 13 residues. The germline V and J ends were trimmed by 2 bases and 4 bases, with 9 bases remaining between them. CDR3 sequence reads: CASSPSNRYEQYF. CDR3 nucleotide sequence: TGTGCCAGCTCACCATCAAACCGGTACGAGCAGTACTTC.

A remark on this clone: This CDR3 is also generated by other DNA sequences in the sample. This sequence joins TRBV7-9 and TRBJ1-1, with D possibly matching TRBD1 (6 bases). The CDR3 length is 15 residues. Per germline, CDR1 SEHNR and CDR2 FQNEAQ (reference sequence). Trimming left V 5 bases short and J 0 bases short, with 13 bases between. The CDR3 DNA reads as TGTGCCAGCAGCCCCCCCACAGGGCTGAACACTGAAGCTTTCTTT. It codes for CASSPPTGLNTEAFF. Looking up the rest from reference TRBV7-9 and TRBJ1-1 gives the full variable domain: DTGVSQNPRHKITKRGQNVTFRCDPISEHNRLYWYRQTLGQGPEFLTYFQNEAQLEKSRLLSDRFSAERPKGSFSTLEIQRTEQGDSAMYLCASSPPTGLNTEAFFGQGTRLTVV.

About this clone itself: The junction shows a germline mismatch at one end, possibly a read error. The CDR3 coding sequence is TGTGCCAGCAGCCAATATTCCGGGACAGGGGATCACTTC. It translates to CASSQYSGTGDHF. The chain combines TRBV3-1 (or the pseudogene TRBV3-2) with TRBJ1-2; 10 bases align to TRBD1. The germline V gene encodes CDR1 LGHDT and CDR2 YNNKEL (reference sequence). The CDR3 spans 13 residues.

The chain recombines TRBV10-2 with TRBJ1-1, with a tentative D call TRBD1 (6 bases). The germline gives CDR1 WSHSY, CDR2 SAAADI. There are 15 residues in the CDR3. Trimming stripped 7 bases from V and 1 base from J, with 16 bases between. CDR3 sequence: CASMDPGQKNTEAFF. CDR3 DNA: TGCGCCAGCATGGACCCCGGACAGAAGAACACTGAAGCTTTCTTT.

The CDR3 DNA reads as TGTGCCAGCAGCGAACTGGTCCAGGAGTACGAGCAGTACTTC. Protein product: CASSELVQEYEQYF. The chain employs TRBV7-8 and TRBJ2-7; D remains unclear. The CDR3 has 14 amino acids. Germline CDR1 reads SGHVS; CDR2 reads FQNEAQ. With 5 bases removed from V and 4 bases from J, the gap between germline ends came to 15 bases.